This T cell receptor beta chain was sequenced during a study of blood T cell repertoires in COVID-19. Per germline, CDR1 SGHVS and CDR2 FQNEAQ. V shed 2 bases, J shed 2 bases, and the junction held 2 bases outside the gene matches. The CDR3 length is 15 residues. Per the study methods: Nucleated cell counts were estimated from reference gene primer amplification. Assay: immunoSEQ multiplex PCR; the TCRdb copy retains only in-frame clones and omits some. The V and J calls and clone size are taken from that table; D and trimming were inferred from the DNA. The table has under 250,000 clones, around four fifths seen once.

The chain combines TRBV7-8 with TRBJ2-7; TRBD2 matches at 11 bases. The sequence was obtained from a woman aged 55-69 years with active or convalescent COVID-19. Specimen: peripheral blood. The CDR3: CASSLNSGGAYEQYV. The CDR3 coding sequence is TGTGCCAGCAGCTTAAATAGCGGGGGGGCCTACGAGCAGTACGTC.